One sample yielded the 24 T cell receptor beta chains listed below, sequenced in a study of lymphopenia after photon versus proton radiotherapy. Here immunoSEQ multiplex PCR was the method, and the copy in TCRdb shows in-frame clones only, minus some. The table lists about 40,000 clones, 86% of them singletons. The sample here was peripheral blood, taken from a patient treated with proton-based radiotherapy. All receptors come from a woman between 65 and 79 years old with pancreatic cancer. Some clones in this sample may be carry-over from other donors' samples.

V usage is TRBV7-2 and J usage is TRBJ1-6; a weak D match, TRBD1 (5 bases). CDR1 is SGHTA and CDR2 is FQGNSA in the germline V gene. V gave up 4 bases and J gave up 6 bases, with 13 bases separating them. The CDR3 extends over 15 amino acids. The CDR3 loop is CASSSRAGTNSPLHF. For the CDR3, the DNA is TGTGCCAGCAGCTCTCGGGCCGGGACTAATTCACCCCTCCACTTT.

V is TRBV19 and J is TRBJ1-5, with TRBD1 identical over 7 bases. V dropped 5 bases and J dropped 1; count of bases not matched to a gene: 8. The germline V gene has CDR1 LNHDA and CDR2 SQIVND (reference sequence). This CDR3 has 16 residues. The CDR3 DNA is TGTGCCAGTAGTGATCCAGGGGGATGGAGCAATCAGCCCCAGCATTTT. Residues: CASSDPGGWSNQPQHF.

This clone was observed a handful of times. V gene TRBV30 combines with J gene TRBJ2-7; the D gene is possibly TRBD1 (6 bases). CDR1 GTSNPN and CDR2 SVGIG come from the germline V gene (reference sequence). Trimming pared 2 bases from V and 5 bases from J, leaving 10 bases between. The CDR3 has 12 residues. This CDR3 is CAWSRQEDEQYF. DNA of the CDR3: TGTGCCTGGAGTCGACAGGAGGACGAGCAGTACTTC.

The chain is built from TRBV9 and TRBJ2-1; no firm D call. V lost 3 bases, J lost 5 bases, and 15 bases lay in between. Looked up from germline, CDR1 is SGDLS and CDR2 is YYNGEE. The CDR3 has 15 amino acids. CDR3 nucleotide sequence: TGTGCCAGCAGCGGCCGTGGCAGGCTTGACAATGAGCAGTTCTTC. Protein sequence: CASSGRGRLDNEQFF.

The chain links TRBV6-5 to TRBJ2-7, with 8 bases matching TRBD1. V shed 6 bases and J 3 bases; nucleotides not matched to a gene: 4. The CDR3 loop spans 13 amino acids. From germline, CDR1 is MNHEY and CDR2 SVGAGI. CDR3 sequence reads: CASRTDRGYEQYF. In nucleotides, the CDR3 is TGTGCCAGCAGAACCGACAGGGGCTACGAGCAGTACTTC.

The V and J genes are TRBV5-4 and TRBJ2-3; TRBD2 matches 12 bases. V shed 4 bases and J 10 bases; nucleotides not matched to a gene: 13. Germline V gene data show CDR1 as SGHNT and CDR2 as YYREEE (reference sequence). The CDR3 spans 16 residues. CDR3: CASSPRTSGTLGAQYF. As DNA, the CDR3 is TGTGCCAGCAGCCCCCGGACTAGCGGGACCCTGGGGGCGCAGTATTTT. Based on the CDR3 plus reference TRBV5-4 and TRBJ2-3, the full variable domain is ETGVTQSPTHLIKTRGQQVTLRCSSQSGHNTVSWYQQALGQGPQFIFQYYREEENGRGNFPPRFSGLQFPNYSSELNVNALELDDSALYLCASSPRTSGTLGAQYFGPGTRLTVL.

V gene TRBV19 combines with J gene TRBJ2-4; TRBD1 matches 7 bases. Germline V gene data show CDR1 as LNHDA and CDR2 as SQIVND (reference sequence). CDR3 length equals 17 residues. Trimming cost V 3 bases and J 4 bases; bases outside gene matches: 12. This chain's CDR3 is CASSIVSGGASKNIQYF. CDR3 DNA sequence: TGTGCCAGTAGTATCGTCTCAGGGGGAGCAAGTAAAAACATTCAGTACTTC.

This CDR3 is CASSLGAGLLNQPQHF. The DNA of the CDR3 is TGTGCCAGCAGCTTGGGGGCAGGTCTCTTAAATCAGCCCCAGCATTTT. The J gene is TRBJ1-5, the V gene TRBV7-8, with D possibly being TRBD1 (6 bases). The CDR3 covers 16 residues. Between the trimmed V and J ends, which lost 3 bases and 4 bases, there was a span of 16 bases. CDR1 and CDR2 from the germline V gene are SGHVS and FQNEAQ.

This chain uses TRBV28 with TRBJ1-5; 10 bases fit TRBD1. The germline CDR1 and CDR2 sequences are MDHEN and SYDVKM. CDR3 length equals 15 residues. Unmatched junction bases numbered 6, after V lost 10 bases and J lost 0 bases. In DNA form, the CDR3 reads TGTGCCATTGGGACAGGGGAATATAGCAATCAGCCCCAGCATTTT. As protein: CAIGTGEYSNQPQHF.

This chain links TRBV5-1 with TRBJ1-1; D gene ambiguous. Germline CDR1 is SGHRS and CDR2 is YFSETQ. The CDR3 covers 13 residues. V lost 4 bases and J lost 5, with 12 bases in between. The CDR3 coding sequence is TGCGCCAGCAGCGCCGAATCGGGTACTGAAGCTTTCTTT. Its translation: CASSAESGTEAFF.

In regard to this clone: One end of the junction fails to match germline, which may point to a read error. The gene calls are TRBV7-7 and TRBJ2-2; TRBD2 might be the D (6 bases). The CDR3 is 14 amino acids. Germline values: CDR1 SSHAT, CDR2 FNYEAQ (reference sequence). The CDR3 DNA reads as TGTGCTAGCAGCCGACTAGTTAACACCGGGGAGCTGTTTTTT. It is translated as CASSRLVNTGELFF.

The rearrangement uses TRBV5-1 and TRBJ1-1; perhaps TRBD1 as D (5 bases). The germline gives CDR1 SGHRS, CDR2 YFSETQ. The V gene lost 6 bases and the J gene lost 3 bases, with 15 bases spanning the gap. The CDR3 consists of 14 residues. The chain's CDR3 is CASTPSGAHTEAFF. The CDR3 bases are TGCGCCAGCACCCCCTCCGGGGCCCACACTGAAGCTTTCTTT.

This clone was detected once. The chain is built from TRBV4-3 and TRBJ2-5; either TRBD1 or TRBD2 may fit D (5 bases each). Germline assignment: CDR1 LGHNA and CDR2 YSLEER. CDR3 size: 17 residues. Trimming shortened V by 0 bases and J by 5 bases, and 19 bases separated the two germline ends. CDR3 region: CASSQDRRLGVGETQYF. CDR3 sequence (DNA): TGCGCCAGCAGCCAAGATAGGCGTTTGGGGGTTGGGGAGACCCAGTACTTC.

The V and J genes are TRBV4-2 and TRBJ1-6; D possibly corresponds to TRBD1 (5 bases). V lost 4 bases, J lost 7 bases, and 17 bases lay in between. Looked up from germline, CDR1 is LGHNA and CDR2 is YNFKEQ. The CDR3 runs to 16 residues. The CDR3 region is CASSLTRGRENSPLHF. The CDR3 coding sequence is TGTGCCAGCAGCCTCACTCGTGGCAGGGAAAATTCACCCCTCCACTTT.

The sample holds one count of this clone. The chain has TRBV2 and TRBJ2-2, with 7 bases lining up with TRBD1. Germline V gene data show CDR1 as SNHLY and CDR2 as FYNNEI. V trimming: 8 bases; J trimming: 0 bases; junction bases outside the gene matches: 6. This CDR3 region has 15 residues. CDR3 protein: CASSRDRTNTGELFF. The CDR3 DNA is TGTGCCAGCTCGAGGGACAGAACGAACACCGGGGAGCTGTTTTTT.

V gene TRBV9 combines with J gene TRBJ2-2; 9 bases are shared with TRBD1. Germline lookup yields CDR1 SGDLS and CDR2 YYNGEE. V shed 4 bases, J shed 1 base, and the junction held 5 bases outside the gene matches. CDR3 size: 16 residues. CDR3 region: CASSFGTGRNTGELFF. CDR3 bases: TGTGCCAGCAGCTTTGGGACAGGGCGGAACACCGGGGAGCTGTTTTTT.

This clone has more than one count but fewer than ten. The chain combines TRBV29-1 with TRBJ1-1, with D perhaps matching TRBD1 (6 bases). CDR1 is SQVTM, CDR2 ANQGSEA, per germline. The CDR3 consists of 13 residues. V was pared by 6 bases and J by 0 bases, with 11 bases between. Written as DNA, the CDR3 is TGCAGCGTAGATGACAGGCTGAACACTGAAGCTTTCTTT. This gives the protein CSVDDRLNTEAFF.

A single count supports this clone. CDR3 in amino acids: CASSLGLAGAIQETQYF. CDR3 DNA: TGTGCCAGCAGCTTGGGACTAGCGGGAGCCATCCAAGAGACCCAGTACTTC. The chain joins TRBV5-4 to TRBJ2-5; 12 positions match TRBD2. Losses at the gene ends were 0 bases for V and 1 base for J; bases not matched to a gene: 4. The CDR3 covers 17 residues. Germline assignment: CDR1 SGHNT and CDR2 YYREEE (reference sequence).

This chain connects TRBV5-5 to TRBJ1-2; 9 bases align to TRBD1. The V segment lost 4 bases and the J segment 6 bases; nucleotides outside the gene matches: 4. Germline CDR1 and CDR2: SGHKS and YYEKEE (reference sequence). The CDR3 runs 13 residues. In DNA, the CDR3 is TGTGCCAGCAGCAAGGACAGGGGAGATGGCTACACCTTC. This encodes CASSKDRGDGYTF.

The CDR3 is CASSRVQGTYEQYF. The CDR3 DNA is TGTGCCAGCAGCCGCGTACAGGGAACCTACGAGCAGTACTTC. This chain uses TRBV11-2 with TRBJ2-7; perhaps TRBD1 as D (6 bases). The CDR3 sequence is 14 residues long. The germline CDR1 and CDR2 sequences are SGHAT and FQNNGV. Between the trimmed V and J ends, which lost 5 bases and 2 bases, there was a span of 13 bases.

CDR3 residues: CASRPRGLLNYGYTF. The CDR3 DNA sequence: TGTGCCAGCAGACCCAGGGGGCTCCTTAACTATGGCTACACCTTC. The chain carries TRBV28 and TRBJ1-2; 8 nucleotides agree with TRBD1. Trimming removed 6 bases from V and 1 base from J; junction bases left unmatched: 7. Germline V lookup: CDR1 MDHEN, CDR2 SYDVKM. The CDR3 is 15 residues long.

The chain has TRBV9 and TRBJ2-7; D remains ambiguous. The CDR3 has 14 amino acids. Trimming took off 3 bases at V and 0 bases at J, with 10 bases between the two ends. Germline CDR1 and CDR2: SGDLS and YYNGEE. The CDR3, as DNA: TGTGCCAGCAGCGAGGGTATCACCTCCTACGAGCAGTACTTC. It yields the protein CASSEGITSYEQYF.

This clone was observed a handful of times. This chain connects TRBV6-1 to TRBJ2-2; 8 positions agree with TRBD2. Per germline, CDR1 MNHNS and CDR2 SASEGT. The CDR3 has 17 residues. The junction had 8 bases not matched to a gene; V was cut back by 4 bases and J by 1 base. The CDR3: CASSAPGLGLNTGELFF. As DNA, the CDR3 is TGTGCCAGCAGTGCCCCGGGACTAGGCCTGAACACCGGGGAGCTGTTTTTT.

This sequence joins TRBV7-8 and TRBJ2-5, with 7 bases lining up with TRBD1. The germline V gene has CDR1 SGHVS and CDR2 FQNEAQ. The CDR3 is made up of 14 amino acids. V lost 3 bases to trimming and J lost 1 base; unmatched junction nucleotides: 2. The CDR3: CASSLGTAQETQYF. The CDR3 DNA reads TGTGCCAGCAGCTTGGGGACAGCCCAAGAGACCCAGTACTTC.